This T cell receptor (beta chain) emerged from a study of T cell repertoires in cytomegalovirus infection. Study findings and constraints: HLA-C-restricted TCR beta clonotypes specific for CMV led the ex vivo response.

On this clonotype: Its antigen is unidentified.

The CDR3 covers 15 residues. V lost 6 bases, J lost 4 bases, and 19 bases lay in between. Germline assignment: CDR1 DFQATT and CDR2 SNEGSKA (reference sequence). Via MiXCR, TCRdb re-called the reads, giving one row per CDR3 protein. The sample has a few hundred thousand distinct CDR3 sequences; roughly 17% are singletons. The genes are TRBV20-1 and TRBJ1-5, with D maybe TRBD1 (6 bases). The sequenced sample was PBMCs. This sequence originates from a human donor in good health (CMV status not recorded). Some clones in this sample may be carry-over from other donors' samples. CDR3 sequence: CSAVGTGGLNQPQHF. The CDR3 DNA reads TGCAGTGCCGTCGGTACCGGGGGCCTGAATCAGCCCCAGCATTTT.